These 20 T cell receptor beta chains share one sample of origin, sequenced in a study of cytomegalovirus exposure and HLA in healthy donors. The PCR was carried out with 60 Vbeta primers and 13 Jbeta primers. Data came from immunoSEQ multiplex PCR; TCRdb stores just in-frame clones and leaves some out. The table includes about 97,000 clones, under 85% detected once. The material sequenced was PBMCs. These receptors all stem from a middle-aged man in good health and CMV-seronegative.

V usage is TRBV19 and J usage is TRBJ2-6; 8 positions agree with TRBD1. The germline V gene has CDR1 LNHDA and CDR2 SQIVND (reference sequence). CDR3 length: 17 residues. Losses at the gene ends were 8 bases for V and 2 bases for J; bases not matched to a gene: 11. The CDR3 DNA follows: TGTGCCAGTCGGCAAGGACAGGGATCCGCTGGGGCCAACGTCCTGACTTTC. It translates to CASRQGQGSAGANVLTF.

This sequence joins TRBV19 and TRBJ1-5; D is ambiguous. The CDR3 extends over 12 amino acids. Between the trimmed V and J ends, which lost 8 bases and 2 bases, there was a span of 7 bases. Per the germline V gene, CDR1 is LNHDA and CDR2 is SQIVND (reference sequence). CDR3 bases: TGTGCCAGTGCGGGTGGCAATCAGCCCCAGCATTTT. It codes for CASAGGNQPQHF.

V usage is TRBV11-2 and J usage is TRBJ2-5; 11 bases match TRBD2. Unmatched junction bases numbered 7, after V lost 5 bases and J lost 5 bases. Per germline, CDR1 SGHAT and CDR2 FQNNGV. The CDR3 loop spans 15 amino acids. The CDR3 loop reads CASSTRLAGSETQYF. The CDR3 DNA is TGTGCCAGCAGCACGCGACTAGCGGGGAGCGAGACCCAGTACTTC.

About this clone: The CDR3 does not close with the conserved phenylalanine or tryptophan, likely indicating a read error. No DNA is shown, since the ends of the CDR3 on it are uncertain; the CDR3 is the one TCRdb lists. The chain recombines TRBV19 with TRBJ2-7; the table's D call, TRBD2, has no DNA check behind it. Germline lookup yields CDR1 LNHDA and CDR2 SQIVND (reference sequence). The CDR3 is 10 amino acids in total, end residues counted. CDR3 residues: CASGPRGRNA.

The CDR3 bases are TGTGCCAGCAGTGCGGACAGCTACGAGCAGTACTTC. It specifies CASSADSYEQYF. The rearrangement joins TRBV2 to TRBJ2-7, with D maybe TRBD1 (6 bases). The CDR3 consists of 12 residues. Between the trimmed V and J ends, which lost 4 bases and 3 bases, there was a span of 7 bases. Germline V lookup: CDR1 SNHLY, CDR2 FYNNEI.

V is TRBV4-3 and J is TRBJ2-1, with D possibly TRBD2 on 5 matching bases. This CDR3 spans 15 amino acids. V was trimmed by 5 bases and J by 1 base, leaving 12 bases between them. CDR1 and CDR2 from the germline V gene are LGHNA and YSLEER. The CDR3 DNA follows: TGCGCCAGCAGCTCAGCGGCCTGGTCCTACAATGAGCAGTTCTTC. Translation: CASSSAAWSYNEQFF.

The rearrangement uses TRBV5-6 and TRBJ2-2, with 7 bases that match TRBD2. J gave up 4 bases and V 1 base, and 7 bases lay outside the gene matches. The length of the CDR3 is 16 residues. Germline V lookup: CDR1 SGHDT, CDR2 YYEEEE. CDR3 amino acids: CASSLRRGYGTGELFF. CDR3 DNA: TGTGCCAGCAGCTTGCGGCGGGGGTATGGCACCGGGGAGCTGTTTTTT.

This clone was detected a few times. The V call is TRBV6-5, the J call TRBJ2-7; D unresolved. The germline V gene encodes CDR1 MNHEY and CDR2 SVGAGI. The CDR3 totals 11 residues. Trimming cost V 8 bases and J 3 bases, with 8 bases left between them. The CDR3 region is CASYDNYEQYF. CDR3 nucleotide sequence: TGTGCCAGCTACGACAACTACGAGCAGTACTTC.

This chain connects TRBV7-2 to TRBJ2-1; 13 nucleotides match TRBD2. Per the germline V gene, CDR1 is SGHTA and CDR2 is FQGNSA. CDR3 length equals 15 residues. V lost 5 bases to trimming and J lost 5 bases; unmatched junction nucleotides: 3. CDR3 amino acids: CASSQTSGGHNEQFF. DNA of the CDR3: TGTGCCAGCAGCCAGACTAGCGGGGGGCACAATGAGCAGTTCTTC.

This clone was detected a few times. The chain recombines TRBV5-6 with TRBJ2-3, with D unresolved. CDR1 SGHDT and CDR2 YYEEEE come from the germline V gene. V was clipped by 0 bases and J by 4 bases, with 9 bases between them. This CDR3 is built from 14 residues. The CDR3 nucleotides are TGTGCCAGCAGCTTGGGGTCTAGAGCAGATACGCAGTATTTT. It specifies CASSLGSRADTQYF. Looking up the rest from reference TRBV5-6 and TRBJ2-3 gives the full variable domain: DAGVTQSPTHLIKTRGQQVTLRCSPKSGHDTVSWYQQALGQGPQFIFQYYEEEERQRGNFPDRFSGHQFPNYSSELNVNALLLGDSALYLCASSLGSRADTQYFGPGTRLTVL.

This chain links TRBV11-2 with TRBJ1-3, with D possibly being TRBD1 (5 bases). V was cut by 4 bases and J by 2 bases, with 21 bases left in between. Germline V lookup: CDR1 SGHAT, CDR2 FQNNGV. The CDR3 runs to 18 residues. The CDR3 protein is CASSYTLGRRGTGNTIYF. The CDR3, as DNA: TGTGCCAGCAGCTACACATTGGGACGGAGGGGTACTGGAAACACCATATATTTT.

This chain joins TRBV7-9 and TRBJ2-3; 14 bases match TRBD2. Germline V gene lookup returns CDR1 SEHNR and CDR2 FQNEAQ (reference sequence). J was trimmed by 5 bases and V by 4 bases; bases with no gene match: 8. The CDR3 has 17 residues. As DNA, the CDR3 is TGTGCCAGCAGCTCCCGACTAGCGGGGGGGCGGGTAGATACGCAGTATTTT. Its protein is CASSSRLAGGRVDTQYF.

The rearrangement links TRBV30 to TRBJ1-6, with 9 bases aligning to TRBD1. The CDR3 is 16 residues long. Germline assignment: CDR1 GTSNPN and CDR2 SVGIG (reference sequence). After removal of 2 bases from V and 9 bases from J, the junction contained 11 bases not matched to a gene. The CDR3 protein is CAWSSLRTGVFSPLHF. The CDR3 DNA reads TGTGCCTGGAGTAGCTTGCGGACAGGGGTCTTTTCACCCCTCCACTTT.

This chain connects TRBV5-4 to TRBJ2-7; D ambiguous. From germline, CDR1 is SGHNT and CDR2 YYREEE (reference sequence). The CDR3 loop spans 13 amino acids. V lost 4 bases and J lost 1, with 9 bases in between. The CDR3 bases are TGTGCCAGCAGCATCGACGGGTCCTACGAGCAGTACTTC. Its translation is CASSIDGSYEQYF.

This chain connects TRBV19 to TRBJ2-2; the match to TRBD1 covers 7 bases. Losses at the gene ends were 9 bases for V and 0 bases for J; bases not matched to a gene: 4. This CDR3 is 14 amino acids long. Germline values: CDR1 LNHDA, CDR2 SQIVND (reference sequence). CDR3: CASSGQANTGELFF. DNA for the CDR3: TGTGCCAGCTCCGGACAGGCGAACACCGGGGAGCTGTTTTTT. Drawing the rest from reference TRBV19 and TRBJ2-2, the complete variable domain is DGGITQSPKYLFRKEGQNVTLSCEQNLNHDAMYWYRQDPGQGLRLIYYSQIVNDFQKGDIAEGYSVSREKKESFPLTVTSAQKNPTAFYLCASSGQANTGELFFGEGSRLTVL.

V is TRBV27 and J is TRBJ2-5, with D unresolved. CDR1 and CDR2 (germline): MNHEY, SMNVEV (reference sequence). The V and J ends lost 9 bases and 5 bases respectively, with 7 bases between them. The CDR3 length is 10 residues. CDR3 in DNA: TGTGCCAGGGGCTCGGAGACCCAGTACTTC. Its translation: CARGSETQYF.

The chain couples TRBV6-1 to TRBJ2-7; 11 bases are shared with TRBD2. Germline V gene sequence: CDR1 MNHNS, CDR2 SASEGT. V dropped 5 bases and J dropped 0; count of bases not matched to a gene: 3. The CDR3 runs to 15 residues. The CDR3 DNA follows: TGTGCCAGCAGTCCGGGACTAGCGGCCTCCTACGAGCAGTACGTC. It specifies CASSPGLAASYEQYV.

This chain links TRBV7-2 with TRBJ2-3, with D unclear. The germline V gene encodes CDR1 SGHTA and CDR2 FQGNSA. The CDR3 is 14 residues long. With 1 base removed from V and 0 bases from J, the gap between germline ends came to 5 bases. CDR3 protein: CASSLGLSTDTQYF. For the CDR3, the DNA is TGTGCCAGCAGCTTAGGTCTCAGCACAGATACGCAGTATTTT.

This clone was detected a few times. CDR3 DNA sequence: TGTGCCAGCAGCGTAGGGGTAGGGCCTGGGGGCCCAACTAATGAAAAACTGTTTTTT. Its translation is CASSVGVGPGGPTNEKLFF. This chain uses TRBV9 with TRBJ1-4, with D perhaps TRBD1 (6 bases). The length of the CDR3 is 19 residues. CDR1 is SGDLS and CDR2 is YYNGEE in the germline V gene. V shed 0 bases and J shed 0 bases, with 18 bases lying between them.

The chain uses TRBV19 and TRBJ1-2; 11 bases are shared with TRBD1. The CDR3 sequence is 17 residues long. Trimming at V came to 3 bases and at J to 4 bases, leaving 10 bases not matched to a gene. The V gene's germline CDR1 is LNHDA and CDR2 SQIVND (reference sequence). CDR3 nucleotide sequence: TGTGCCAGTAGTATTGTAGGGACAGGGGGAACCACCTATGGCTACACCTTC. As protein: CASSIVGTGGTTYGYTF.